This T cell receptor (beta chain) was identified during a study of cytomegalovirus exposure and HLA in healthy donors. Study as a whole: Researchers previously reported finding 100 million or so unique TCR beta sequences from 170 million or so T cells. Whole-study findings and limits: The study listed 164 cytomegalovirus-associated TCR beta chains. Certain indistinguishable V segments, among them TRBV6-2 and TRBV6-3, were excluded.

Remarks on this clone: The target antigen is unknown.

Amplification used 60 Vbeta primers and 13 Jbeta primers. Data came from immunoSEQ multiplex PCR; TCRdb stores just in-frame clones and leaves some out. The sample includes around 190,000 clones, nearly 80% of them seen just once. Donors in the study were healthy people who gave bone marrow. Germline values: CDR1 LNHNV, CDR2 YYDKDF (reference sequence). The V end lost 1 base, the J end lost 4 bases, and 8 bases lay between the germline ends. The CDR3 consists of 14 residues. This sequence joins TRBV15 and TRBJ1-5; D not resolved. Sequenced input: PBMCs. The TCR originated in a female donor in good health and CMV-seronegative. This CDR3 reads CATSRVASNQPQHF. The DNA for the CDR3 is TGTGCCACCAGCAGAGTAGCTAGTAATCAGCCCCAGCATTTT.